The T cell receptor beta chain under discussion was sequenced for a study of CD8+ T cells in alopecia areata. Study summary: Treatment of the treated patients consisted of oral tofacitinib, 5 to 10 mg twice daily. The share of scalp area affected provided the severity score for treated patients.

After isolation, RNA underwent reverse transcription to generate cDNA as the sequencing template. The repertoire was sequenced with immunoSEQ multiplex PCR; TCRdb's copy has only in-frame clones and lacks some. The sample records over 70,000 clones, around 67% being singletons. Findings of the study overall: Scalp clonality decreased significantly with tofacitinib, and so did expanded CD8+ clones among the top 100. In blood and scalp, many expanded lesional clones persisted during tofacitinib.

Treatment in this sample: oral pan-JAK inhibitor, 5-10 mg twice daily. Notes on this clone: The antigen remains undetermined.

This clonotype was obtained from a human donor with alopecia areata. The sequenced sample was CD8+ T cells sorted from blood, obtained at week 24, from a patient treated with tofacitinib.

CDR3 sequence: CSVVGPSGTGYYNEQFF. The CDR3 DNA is TGCAGCGTTGTGGGGCCCTCCGGGACAGGTTACTACAATGAGCAGTTCTTC. The chain employs TRBV29-1 and TRBJ2-1; TRBD1 agrees at 8 bases. Germline V gene data show CDR1 as SQVTM and CDR2 as ANQGSEA. This CDR3 is 17 amino acids long. V was pared by 4 bases and J by 3 bases, with 14 bases of the junction left unmatched.